The 15 T cell receptor beta chains listed next were all sequenced from one sample in a study of blood T cell repertoires in COVID-19. Some clones are missing from TCRdb's copy, which holds only in-frame ones; the method was immunoSEQ multiplex PCR. In the table there are 110,000 to 150,000 clones, just under 85% of which are singletons. Sequencing was performed on PBMCs or T cells enriched from blood (not recorded which). Receptor source: a man in his forties or fifties who had recovered from COVID-19.

This chain links TRBV7-2 with TRBJ2-5, with 8 bases that match TRBD2. V shed 7 bases and J 1 base; nucleotides not matched to a gene: 5. Germline loops: CDR1 SGHTA, CDR2 FQGNSA. CDR3 length: 14 residues. The CDR3 DNA is TGTGCCAGCAACTCCGGGGGGGTCCAAGAGACCCAGTACTTC. It encodes CASNSGGVQETQYF.

This rearrangement joins TRBV4-3 to TRBJ2-7; possible D gene TRBD1, 6 bases. The CDR3 extends over 14 amino acids. Trimming removed 0 bases at V and 5 bases at J, with 11 bases between. Germline V gene sequence: CDR1 LGHNA, CDR2 YSLEER. As DNA, the CDR3 is TGCGCCAGCAGCCAAGATACAGGGCAGGACGAGCAGTACTTC. This translates into CASSQDTGQDEQYF.

This sequence joins TRBV7-2 and TRBJ1-6; no firm D call. The CDR3 contains 15 residues. V lost 3 bases and J 0 bases, leaving 6 bases between the germline ends. Germline V CDR1 and CDR2: SGHTA, FQGNSA. CDR3 sequence (DNA): TGTGCCAGCAGCTTCGGTAGCTCCTATAATTCACCCCTCCACTTT. It encodes CASSFGSSYNSPLHF.

The rearrangement links TRBV14 to TRBJ2-5; 8 bases are a match to TRBD2. V shed 1 base and J 7 bases; nucleotides not matched to a gene: 11. CDR3 length: 16 amino acids. CDR1 is SGHDN, CDR2 FVKESK, per germline. CDR3 residues: CASSQGGPGGRGTQYF. Written as DNA, the CDR3 is TGTGCCAGCAGCCAAGGCGGACCGGGGGGGCGAGGGACCCAGTACTTC.

V is TRBV20-1 and J is TRBJ2-2, with D maybe TRBD1 (5 bases). Germline CDR1 is DFQATT and CDR2 is SNEGSKA (reference sequence). CDR3 length: 14 residues. Trimming stripped 3 bases from V and 1 base from J, with 9 bases between. CDR3 protein: CSASGQGNTGELFF. The CDR3 bases are TGCAGTGCTAGTGGGCAGGGGAACACCGGGGAGCTGTTTTTT.

The DNA for the CDR3 is TGCGCCAGCAGCTTGGGACAGGGGGCTGAAGCTTTCTTT. Protein: CASSLGQGAEAFF. This chain connects TRBV5-1 to TRBJ1-1; 9 bases are shared with TRBD1. Germline CDR1 is SGHRS and CDR2 is YFSETQ. With V trimmed by 0 bases and J by 6 bases, 0 bases remained unmatched. The CDR3 runs 13 residues.

This clone has only one observation. V and J are TRBV10-3 and TRBJ2-1, with 8 nucleotides matching TRBD1. The length of the CDR3 is 13 residues. Germline CDR1 is ENHRY and CDR2 is SYGVKD. The J segment lost 16 bases and the V segment lost 2 bases, leaving 10 bases of the junction unmatched. CDR3 amino acids: CAISESLGQGSFF. CDR3 DNA sequence: TGTGCCATCAGTGAGAGCCTAGGACAGGGTTCATTCTTC.

In the case of this clone: Other DNA sequences in the same sample also yield this CDR3. The chain combines TRBV7-2 with TRBJ2-6, with a weak D call TRBD1 (5 bases). The CDR3 length is 16 residues. CDR1 is SGHTA and CDR2 is FQGNSA in the germline V gene. Trimming pared 1 base from V and 0 bases from J, leaving 7 bases between. This chain's CDR3 is CASSLGGGSGANVLTF. Written as DNA, the CDR3 is TGTGCCAGCAGCTTAGGGGGCGGCTCTGGGGCCAACGTCCTGACTTTC.

This chain links TRBV7-8 with TRBJ2-2; 11 bases match TRBD2. V trimming: 3 bases; J trimming: 4 bases; junction bases outside the gene matches: 4. The CDR3 is 16 amino acids. Germline-derived CDR1 and CDR2 are SGHVS and FQNEAQ. CDR3 DNA sequence: TGTGCCAGCAGCTTTAGCGGGGGGGCCGGCACCGGGGAGCTGTTTTTT. Encoded protein: CASSFSGGAGTGELFF.

The chain is built from TRBV9 and TRBJ1-1; possible D gene TRBD1, 5 bases. Germline loops: CDR1 SGDLS, CDR2 YYNGEE. CDR3 length equals 14 residues. V lost 0 bases, J lost 4 bases, and 10 bases lay in between. The CDR3 spells CASSVVGGGTEAFF. CDR3 nucleotides: TGTGCCAGCAGCGTAGTGGGGGGGGGCACTGAAGCTTTCTTT.

The chain is built from TRBV19 and TRBJ1-1, with 10 bases that match TRBD1. Trimming cost V 7 bases and J 3 bases; bases outside gene matches: 5. This CDR3 has 14 amino acids. Germline V lookup: CDR1 LNHDA, CDR2 SQIVND (reference sequence). The DNA for the CDR3 is TGTGCCAGTAACCGGGACAGGGGAGACACTGAAGCTTTCTTT. Protein product: CASNRDRGDTEAFF.

This clone was recorded many times. The J gene is TRBJ1-5, the V gene TRBV12-3 or TRBV12-4, with D hard to call. The CDR3 has 12 residues. Trimming stripped 4 bases from V and 5 bases from J, with 6 bases between. This CDR3 reads CASSSSHQPQHF. The CDR3 nucleotides read TGTGCCAGCAGTTCCAGTCATCAGCCCCAGCATTTT.

This clone was seen once. The V gene is TRBV6-6, the J gene TRBJ1-5, with D hard to call. Germline V gene lookup returns CDR1 MNHNY and CDR2 SVGAGI (reference sequence). The CDR3 is 16 amino acids. The V gene lost 2 bases and the J gene lost 2 bases, with 13 bases spanning the gap. CDR3 in DNA: TGTGCCAGCAGTTACCACGGAGTGTCTGGCAATCAGCCCCAGCATTTT. It encodes CASSYHGVSGNQPQHF.

J is TRBJ2-2 and V is TRBV7-2; D remains ambiguous. The germline V gene has CDR1 SGHTA and CDR2 FQGNSA. The CDR3 has 13 residues. V shed 3 bases and J shed 8 bases, with 10 bases lying between them. The CDR3 reads CASSFSPQGELFF. The CDR3 DNA reads as TGTGCCAGCAGCTTCTCTCCCCAGGGGGAGCTGTTTTTT.

The chain uses TRBV27 and TRBJ1-5, with D possibly being TRBD1 (5 bases). V lost 2 bases to trimming and J lost 1 base, with 9 bases between them. CDR1 is MNHEY, CDR2 SMNVEV, per germline (reference sequence). The CDR3 has 15 amino acids. The CDR3 DNA reads as TGTGCCAGCAGTTTAAGGCGACAGAGCAATCAGCCCCAGCATTTT. It specifies CASSLRRQSNQPQHF.